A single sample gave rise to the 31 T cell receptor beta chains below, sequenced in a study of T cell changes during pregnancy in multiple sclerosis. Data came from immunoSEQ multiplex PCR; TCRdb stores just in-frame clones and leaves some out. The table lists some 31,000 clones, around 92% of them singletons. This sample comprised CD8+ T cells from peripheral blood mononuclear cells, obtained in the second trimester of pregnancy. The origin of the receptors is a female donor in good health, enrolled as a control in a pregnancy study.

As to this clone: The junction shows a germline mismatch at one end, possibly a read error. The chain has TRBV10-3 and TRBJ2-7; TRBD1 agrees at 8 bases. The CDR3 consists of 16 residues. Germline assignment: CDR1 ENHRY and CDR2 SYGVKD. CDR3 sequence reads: CASSSIPGTGGHEQYF. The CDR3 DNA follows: TGTGCCAGCAGTTCAATCCCCGGGACAGGCGGCCACGAGCAGTACTTC.

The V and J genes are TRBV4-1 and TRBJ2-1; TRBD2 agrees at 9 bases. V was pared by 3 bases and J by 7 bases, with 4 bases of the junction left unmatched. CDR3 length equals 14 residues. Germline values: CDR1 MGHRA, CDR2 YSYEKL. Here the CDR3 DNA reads TGCGCCAGCAGCCAGCGGGGGGGATTGAATGAGCAGTTCTTC. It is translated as CASSQRGGLNEQFF.

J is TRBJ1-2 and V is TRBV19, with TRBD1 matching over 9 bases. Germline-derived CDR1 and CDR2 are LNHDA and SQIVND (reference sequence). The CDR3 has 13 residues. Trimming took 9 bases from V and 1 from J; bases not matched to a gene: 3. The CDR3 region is CASRDRDNYGYTF. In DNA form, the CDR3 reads TGTGCCAGCAGGGACAGGGATAACTATGGCTACACCTTC.

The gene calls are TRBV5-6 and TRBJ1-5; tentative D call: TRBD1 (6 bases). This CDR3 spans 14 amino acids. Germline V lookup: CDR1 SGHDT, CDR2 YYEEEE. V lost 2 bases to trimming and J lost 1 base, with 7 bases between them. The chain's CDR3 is CASSLGGSNQPQHF. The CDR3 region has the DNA TGTGCCAGCAGCTTAGGGGGAAGCAATCAGCCCCAGCATTTT.

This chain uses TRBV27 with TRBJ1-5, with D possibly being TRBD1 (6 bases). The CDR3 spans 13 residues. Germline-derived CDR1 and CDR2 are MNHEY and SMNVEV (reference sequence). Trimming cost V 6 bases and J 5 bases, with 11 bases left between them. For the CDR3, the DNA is TGTGCCAGCAGCTCTGACAGGTATCAGCCCCAGCATTTT. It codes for CASSSDRYQPQHF.

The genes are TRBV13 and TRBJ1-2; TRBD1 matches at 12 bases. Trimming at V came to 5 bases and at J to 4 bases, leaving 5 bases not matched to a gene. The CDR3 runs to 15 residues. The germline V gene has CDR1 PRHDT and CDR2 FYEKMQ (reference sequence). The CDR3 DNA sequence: TGTGCCAGCAGCGCGGGACAGGGGGCTTCCTATGGCTACACCTTC. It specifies CASSAGQGASYGYTF.

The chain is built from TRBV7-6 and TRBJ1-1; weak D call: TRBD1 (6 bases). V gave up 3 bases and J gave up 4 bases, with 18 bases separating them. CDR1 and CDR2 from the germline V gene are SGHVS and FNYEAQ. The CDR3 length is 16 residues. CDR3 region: CASSLGAGGAGTEAFF. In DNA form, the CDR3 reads TGTGCCAGCAGCTTGGGCGCGGGGGGCGCCGGCACTGAAGCTTTCTTT.

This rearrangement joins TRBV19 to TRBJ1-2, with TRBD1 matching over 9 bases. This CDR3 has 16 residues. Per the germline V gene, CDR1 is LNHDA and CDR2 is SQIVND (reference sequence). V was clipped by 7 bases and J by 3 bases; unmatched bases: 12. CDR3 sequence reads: CASNLGGDRGDYGYTF. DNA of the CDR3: TGTGCCAGTAATCTGGGGGGAGACAGGGGGGACTATGGCTACACCTTC.

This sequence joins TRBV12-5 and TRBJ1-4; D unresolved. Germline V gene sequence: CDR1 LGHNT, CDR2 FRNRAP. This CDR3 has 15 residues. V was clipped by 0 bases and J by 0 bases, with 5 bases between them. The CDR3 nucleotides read TGTGCTAGTGGTTTGGTACCAGCAACTAATGAAAAACTGTTTTTT. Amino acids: CASGLVPATNEKLFF.

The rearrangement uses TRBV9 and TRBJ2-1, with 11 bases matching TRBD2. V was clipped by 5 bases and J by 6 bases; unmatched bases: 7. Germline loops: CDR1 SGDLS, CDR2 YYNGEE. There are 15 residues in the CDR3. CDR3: CASRSGTSGLNEQFF. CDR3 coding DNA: TGTGCCAGCAGGTCCGGGACTAGCGGACTCAATGAGCAGTTCTTC.

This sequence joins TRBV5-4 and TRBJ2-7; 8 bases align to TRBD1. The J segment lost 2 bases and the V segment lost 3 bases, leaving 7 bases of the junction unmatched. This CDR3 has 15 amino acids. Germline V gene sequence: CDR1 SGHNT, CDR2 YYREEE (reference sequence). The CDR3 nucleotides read TGTGCCAGCAGCTGGGGAAAGACAGGGGCCTACGAGCAGTACTTC. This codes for CASSWGKTGAYEQYF.

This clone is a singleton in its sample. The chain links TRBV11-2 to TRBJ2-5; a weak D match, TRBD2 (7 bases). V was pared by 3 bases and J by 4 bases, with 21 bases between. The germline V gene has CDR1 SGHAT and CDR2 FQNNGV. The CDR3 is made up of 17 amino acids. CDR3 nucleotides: TGTGCCAGCAGCTTTAGGGGGGGGCAGTATGCGGGAGAGACCCAGTACTTC. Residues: CASSFRGGQYAGETQYF.

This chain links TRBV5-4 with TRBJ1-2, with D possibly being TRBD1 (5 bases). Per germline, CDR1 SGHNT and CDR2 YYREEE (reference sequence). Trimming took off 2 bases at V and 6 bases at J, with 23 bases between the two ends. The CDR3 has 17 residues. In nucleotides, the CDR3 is TGTGCCAGCAGCTTCCCGGGACTTAGCCTTGAAGAGGATGGCTACACCTTC. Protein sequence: CASSFPGLSLEEDGYTF.

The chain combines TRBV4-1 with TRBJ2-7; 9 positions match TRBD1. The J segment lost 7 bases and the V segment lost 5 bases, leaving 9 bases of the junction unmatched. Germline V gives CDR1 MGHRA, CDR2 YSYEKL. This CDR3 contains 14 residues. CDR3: CASSGQGPGGEQYF. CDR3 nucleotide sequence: TGCGCCAGCAGCGGACAGGGGCCGGGCGGGGAGCAGTACTTC.

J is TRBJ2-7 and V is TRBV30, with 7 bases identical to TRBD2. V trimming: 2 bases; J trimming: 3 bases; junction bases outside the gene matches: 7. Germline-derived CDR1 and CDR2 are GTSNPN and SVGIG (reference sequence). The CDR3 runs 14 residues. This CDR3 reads CAWSTAGDYYEQYF. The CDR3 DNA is TGTGCCTGGAGTACGGCCGGGGACTACTACGAGCAGTACTTC. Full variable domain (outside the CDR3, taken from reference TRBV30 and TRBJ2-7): SQTIHQWPATLVQPVGSPLSLECTVEGTSNPNLYWYRQAAGRGLQLLFYSVGIGQISSEVPQNLSASRPQDRQFILSSKKLLLSDSGFYLCAWSTAGDYYEQYFGPGTRLTVT.

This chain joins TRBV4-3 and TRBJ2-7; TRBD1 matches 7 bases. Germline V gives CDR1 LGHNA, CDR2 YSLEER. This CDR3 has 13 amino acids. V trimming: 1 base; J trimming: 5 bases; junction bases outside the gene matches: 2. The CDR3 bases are TGCGCCAGCAGCCAAGGACAGGGCCACGAGCAGTACTTC. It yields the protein CASSQGQGHEQYF.

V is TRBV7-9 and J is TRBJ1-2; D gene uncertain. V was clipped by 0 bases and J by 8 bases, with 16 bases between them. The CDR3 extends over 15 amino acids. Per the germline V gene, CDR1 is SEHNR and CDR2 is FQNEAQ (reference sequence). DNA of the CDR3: TGTGCCAGCAGCTTAGCGTATCTAGGAGCTGGGGGCTACACCTTC. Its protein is CASSLAYLGAGGYTF.

The CDR3 is CASSLVGDRMNTEAFF. In nucleotides, the CDR3 is TGTGCCAGCAGCTTAGTAGGGGACAGGATGAACACTGAAGCTTTCTTT. The chain employs TRBV11-1 and TRBJ1-1; TRBD1 matches at 8 bases. The CDR3 contains 16 residues. Germline V gene lookup returns CDR1 SGHAT and CDR2 FQDESV (reference sequence). Trimming removed 1 base from V and 0 bases from J; junction bases left unmatched: 4.

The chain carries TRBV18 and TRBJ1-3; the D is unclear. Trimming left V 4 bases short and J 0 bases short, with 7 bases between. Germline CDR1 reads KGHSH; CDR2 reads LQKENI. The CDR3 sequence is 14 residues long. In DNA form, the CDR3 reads TGTGCCAGCTCACGGGAGAGCTCTGGAAACACCATATATTTT. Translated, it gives CASSRESSGNTIYF.

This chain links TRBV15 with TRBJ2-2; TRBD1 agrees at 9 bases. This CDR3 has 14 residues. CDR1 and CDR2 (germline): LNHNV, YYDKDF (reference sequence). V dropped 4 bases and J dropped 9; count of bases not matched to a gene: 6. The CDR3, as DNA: TGTGCCACCAGCAAAACAGGGGGCAGCTGGGAGCTGTTTTTT. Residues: CATSKTGGSWELFF.

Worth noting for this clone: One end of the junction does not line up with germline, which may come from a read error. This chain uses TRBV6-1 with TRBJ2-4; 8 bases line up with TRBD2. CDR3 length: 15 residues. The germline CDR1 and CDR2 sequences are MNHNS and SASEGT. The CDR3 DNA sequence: TGTGCCAGCAGTGAAATGCGGGGGGCCACAAACATTCAGTACTTC. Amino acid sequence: CASSEMRGATNIQYF.

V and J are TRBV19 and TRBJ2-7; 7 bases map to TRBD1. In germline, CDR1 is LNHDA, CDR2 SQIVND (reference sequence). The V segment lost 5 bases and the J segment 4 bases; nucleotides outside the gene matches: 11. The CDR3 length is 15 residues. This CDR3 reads CASSPTGAPGYEQYF. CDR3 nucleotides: TGTGCCAGTAGTCCAACAGGGGCTCCGGGGTACGAGCAGTACTTC.

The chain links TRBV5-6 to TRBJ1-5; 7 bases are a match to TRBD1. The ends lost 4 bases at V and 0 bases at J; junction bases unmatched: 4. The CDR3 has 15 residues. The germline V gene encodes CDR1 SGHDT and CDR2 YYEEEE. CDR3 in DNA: TGTGCCAGCAGCCTAACAGGGGATAGCAATCAGCCCCAGCATTTT. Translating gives CASSLTGDSNQPQHF.

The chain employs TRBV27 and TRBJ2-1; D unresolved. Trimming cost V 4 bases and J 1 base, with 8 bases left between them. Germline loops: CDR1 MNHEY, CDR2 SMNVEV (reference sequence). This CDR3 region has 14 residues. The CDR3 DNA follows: TGTGCCAGCAGTTACAGCAGATCCTACAATGAGCAGTTCTTC. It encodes CASSYSRSYNEQFF.

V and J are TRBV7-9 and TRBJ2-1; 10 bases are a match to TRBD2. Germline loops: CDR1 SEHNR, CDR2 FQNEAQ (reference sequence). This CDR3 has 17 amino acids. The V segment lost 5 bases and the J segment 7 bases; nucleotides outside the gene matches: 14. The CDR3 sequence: CASSPPKGSGGKNEQFF. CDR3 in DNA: TGTGCCAGCAGCCCCCCGAAAGGTAGCGGGGGGAAGAATGAGCAGTTCTTC.

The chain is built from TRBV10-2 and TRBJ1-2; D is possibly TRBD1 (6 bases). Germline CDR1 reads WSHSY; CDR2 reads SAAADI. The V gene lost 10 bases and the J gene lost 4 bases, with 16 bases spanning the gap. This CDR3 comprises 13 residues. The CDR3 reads CATRGGSLYGYTF. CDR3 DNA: TGCGCCACAAGAGGGGGTTCTCTCTATGGCTACACCTTC.

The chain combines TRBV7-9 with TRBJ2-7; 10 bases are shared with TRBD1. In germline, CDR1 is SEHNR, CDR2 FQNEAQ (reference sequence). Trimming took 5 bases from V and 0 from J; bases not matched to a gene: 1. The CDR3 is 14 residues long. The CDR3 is CASSGTGASYEQYF. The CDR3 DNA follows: TGTGCCAGCAGCGGGACAGGGGCCTCCTACGAGCAGTACTTC.

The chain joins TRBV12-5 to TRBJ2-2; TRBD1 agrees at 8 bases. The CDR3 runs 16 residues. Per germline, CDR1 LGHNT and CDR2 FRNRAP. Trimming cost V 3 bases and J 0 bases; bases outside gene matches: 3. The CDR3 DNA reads TGTGCTAGTGGTTTACCGGACAGGGCGAACACCGGGGAGCTGTTTTTT. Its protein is CASGLPDRANTGELFF.

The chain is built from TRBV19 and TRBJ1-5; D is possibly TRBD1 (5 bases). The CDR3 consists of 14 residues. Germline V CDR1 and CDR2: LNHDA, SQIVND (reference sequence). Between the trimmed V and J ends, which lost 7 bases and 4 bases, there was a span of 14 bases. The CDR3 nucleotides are TGTGCCAGTAACAAGGGGAACGGGAATCAGCCCCAGCATTTT. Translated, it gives CASNKGNGNQPQHF.

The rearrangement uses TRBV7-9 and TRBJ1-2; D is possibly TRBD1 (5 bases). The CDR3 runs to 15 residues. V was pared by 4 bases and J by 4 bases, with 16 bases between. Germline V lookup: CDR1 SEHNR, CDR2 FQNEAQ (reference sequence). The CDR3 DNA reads TGTGCCAGCAGCTCCCAGCGGGCAGGGAGCTATGGCTACACCTTC. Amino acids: CASSSQRAGSYGYTF.

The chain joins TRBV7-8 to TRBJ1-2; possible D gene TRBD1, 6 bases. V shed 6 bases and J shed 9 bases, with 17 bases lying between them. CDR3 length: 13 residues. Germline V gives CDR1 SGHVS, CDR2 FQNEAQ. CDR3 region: CASSLRTDLSYTF. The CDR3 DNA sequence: TGTGCCAGCAGTCTCCGGACAGATCTCAGCTACACCTTC.